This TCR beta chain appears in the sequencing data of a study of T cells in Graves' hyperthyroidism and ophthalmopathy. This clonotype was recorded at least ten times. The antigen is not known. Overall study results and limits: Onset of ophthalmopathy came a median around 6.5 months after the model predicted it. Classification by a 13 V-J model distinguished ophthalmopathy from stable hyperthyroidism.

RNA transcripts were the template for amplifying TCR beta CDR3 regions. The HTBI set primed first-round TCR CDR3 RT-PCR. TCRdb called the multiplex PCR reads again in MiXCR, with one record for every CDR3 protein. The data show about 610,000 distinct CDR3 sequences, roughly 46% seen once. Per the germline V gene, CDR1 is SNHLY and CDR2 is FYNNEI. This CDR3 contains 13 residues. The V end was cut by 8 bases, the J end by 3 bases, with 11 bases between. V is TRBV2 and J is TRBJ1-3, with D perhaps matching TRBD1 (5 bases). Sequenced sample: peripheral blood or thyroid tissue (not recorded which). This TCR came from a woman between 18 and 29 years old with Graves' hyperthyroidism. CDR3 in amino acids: CASQGDGGNTIYF. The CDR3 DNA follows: TGTGCCAGCCAGGGAGACGGTGGAAACACCATATATTTT. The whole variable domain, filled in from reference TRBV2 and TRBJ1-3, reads EPEVTQTPSHQVTQMGQEVILRCVPISNHLYFYWYRQILGQKVEFLVSFYNNEISEKSEIFDDQFSVERPDGSNFTLKIRSTKLEDSAMYFCASQGDGGNTIYFGEGSWLTVV.